Below are 20 T cell receptor beta chains sequenced from a single sample in a study of Tregs in tolerant kidney transplant recipients. The method was immunoSEQ multiplex PCR; TCRdb's version includes in-frame clones alone and lacks a portion of them. The table lists about 73,000 clones, more than 85% of them singletons. The source was Tregs from blood, collected before the transplant. The receptors shown here come from a human donor who received a combined kidney and bone marrow transplant.

The rearrangement uses TRBV6-5 and TRBJ2-7; 15 positions match TRBD2. CDR3 length: 14 residues. Germline-derived CDR1 and CDR2 are MNHEY and SVGAGI. After removal of 6 bases from V and 4 bases from J, the junction contained 1 base not matched to a gene. CDR3 nucleotide sequence: TGTGCCAGCAGCGGGACTAGCGGGGGGTACGAGCAGTACTTC. Translating it yields CASSGTSGGYEQYF.

In the case of this clone: Other DNA sequences in this specimen translate into the identical CDR3. J is TRBJ1-1 and V is TRBV7-9; D perhaps matches TRBD1 (5 bases). The CDR3 extends over 13 amino acids. CDR1 SEHNR and CDR2 FQNEAQ come from the germline V gene (reference sequence). V lost 1 base and J 5 bases, leaving 8 bases between the germline ends. The CDR3 protein is CASSLVRGTEAFF. The CDR3 region has the DNA TGTGCCAGCAGCTTAGTTAGGGGAACTGAAGCTTTCTTT.

The chain carries TRBV14 and TRBJ1-2; D may be TRBD1 (5 bases). The CDR3 is made up of 14 amino acids. The V and J ends lost 3 bases and 0 bases respectively, with 8 bases between them. Germline-derived CDR1 and CDR2 are SGHDN and FVKESK. The CDR3 loop reads CASSHRVTNYGYTF. The DNA for the CDR3 is TGTGCCAGCAGCCACAGGGTGACTAACTATGGCTACACCTTC.

The CDR3 sequence: CASSQGRGNYGYTF. CDR3 sequence (DNA): TGTGCCAGCAGCCAAGGACGGGGGAACTATGGCTACACCTTC. This chain joins TRBV28 and TRBJ1-2, with D tentatively TRBD1 (5 bases). The V and J ends lost 6 bases and 2 bases respectively, with 13 bases between them. The length of the CDR3 is 14 residues. Germline V gene lookup returns CDR1 MDHEN and CDR2 SYDVKM.

The V call is TRBV28, the J call TRBJ2-3, with 7 bases matching TRBD1. The V segment lost 6 bases and the J segment 4 bases; nucleotides outside the gene matches: 10. CDR3 length: 15 residues. CDR1 is MDHEN, CDR2 SYDVKM, per germline. CDR3 nucleotides: TGTGCCAGCAGCGACCACAGGGGAAGGGCAGATACGCAGTATTTT. Translating it yields CASSDHRGRADTQYF.

This chain joins TRBV5-1 and TRBJ2-7; 7 bases match TRBD2. The V segment lost 0 bases and the J segment 7 bases; nucleotides outside the gene matches: 4. CDR1 SGHRS and CDR2 YFSETQ come from the germline V gene. The CDR3 is 13 residues long. The CDR3 reads CASSLEGLLEQYF. DNA for the CDR3: TGCGCCAGCAGCTTGGAGGGACTACTGGAGCAGTACTTC.

V usage is TRBV11-3 and J usage is TRBJ2-1; D remains ambiguous. V dropped 3 bases and J dropped 6 bases, with 9 bases sitting between them. In germline, CDR1 is SGHNT, CDR2 YENEEA. This CDR3 is 13 amino acids long. DNA for the CDR3: TGTGCCAGCAGCTTTCCAGGCGGCAATGAGCAGTTCTTC. Translating gives CASSFPGGNEQFF.

The V and J genes are TRBV27 and TRBJ2-7, with D possibly called TRBD1 or TRBD2 (7 bases each). V dropped 6 bases and J dropped 3 bases, with 12 bases sitting between them. The CDR3 covers 13 residues. Germline CDR1 and CDR2: MNHEY and SMNVEV (reference sequence). The CDR3 nucleotides read TGTGCCAGCAGGGGAGGGGGCCGCTACGAGCAGTACTTC. It yields the protein CASRGGGRYEQYF.

This clone was counted a few times. The rearrangement uses TRBV5-1 and TRBJ1-2; the D gene is possibly TRBD1 (6 bases). Germline V gene sequence: CDR1 SGHRS, CDR2 YFSETQ. V gave up 0 bases and J gave up 7 bases, with 19 bases separating them. This CDR3 comprises 16 residues. DNA of the CDR3: TGCGCCAGCAGCTTGGTCATCGCGAGGGGGTTGGGTGGCTACACCTTC. This encodes CASSLVIARGLGGYTF.

This chain connects TRBV29-1 to TRBJ2-7; TRBD1 matches at 8 bases. V lost 3 bases, J lost 2 bases, and 0 bases stayed unmatched. Germline V gives CDR1 SQVTM, CDR2 ANQGSEA. The CDR3 runs to 12 residues. The CDR3 DNA reads as TGCAGCGTTGAGGACAGGGCCTACGAGCAGTACTTC. Protein sequence: CSVEDRAYEQYF.

The rearrangement links TRBV7-6 to TRBJ2-6; 9 nucleotides align to TRBD1. The CDR3 sequence is 17 residues long. Germline V gives CDR1 SGHVS, CDR2 FNYEAQ. Germline trimming cut 5 bases from V and 0 bases from J; bases unmatched to any gene: 5. DNA of the CDR3: TGTGCCAGCAGCCCCGGGACAGGGAACTCTGGGGCCAACGTCCTGACTTTC. Amino acid sequence: CASSPGTGNSGANVLTF.

The chain combines TRBV2 with TRBJ2-7; the match to TRBD1 covers 8 bases. V gave up 8 bases and J gave up 0 bases; unmatched junction bases: 6. Per germline, CDR1 SNHLY and CDR2 FYNNEI. This CDR3 comprises 14 residues. DNA for the CDR3: TGTGCCAGCGGCCGGGACAGGTCCTCCTACGAGCAGTACTTC. Its translation: CASGRDRSSYEQYF.

The V and J genes are TRBV5-6 and TRBJ1-1; 7 bases align to TRBD1. The CDR3 extends over 14 amino acids. Germline V gene data show CDR1 as SGHDT and CDR2 as YYEEEE. Trimming at V came to 1 base and at J to 3 bases, leaving 3 bases not matched to a gene. The CDR3 sequence is CASSLSGGYTEAFF. CDR3 nucleotide sequence: TGTGCCAGCAGCTTGTCAGGGGGATACACTGAAGCTTTCTTT.

V gene TRBV18 combines with J gene TRBJ2-3; D unresolved. Germline-derived CDR1 and CDR2 are KGHSH and LQKENI. The V gene lost 2 bases and the J gene lost 8 bases, with 14 bases spanning the gap. The CDR3 has 14 residues. The CDR3 loop reads CASSPIPSSATQYF. CDR3 sequence (DNA): TGTGCCAGCTCACCAATCCCATCCAGCGCTACGCAGTATTTT. The complete variable domain, with remaining parts taken from reference TRBV18 and TRBJ2-3, reads NAGVMQNPRHLVRRRGQEARLRCSPMKGHSHVYWYRQLPEEGLKFMVYLQKENIIDESGMPKERFSAEFPKEGPSILRIQQVVRGDSAAYFCASSPIPSSATQYFGPGTRLTVL.

The chain couples TRBV7-9 to TRBJ1-1; D unresolved. CDR1 is SEHNR, CDR2 FQNEAQ, per germline (reference sequence). The V gene lost 5 bases and the J gene lost 1 base, with 11 bases spanning the gap. The CDR3 sequence is 14 residues long. CDR3 coding DNA: TGTGCCAGCAGCCACGACGTAGCGAACACTGAAGCTTTCTTT. Translating it yields CASSHDVANTEAFF.

The chain carries TRBV28 and TRBJ2-7; no firm D call. CDR1 and CDR2 (germline): MDHEN, SYDVKM. The V end lost 5 bases, the J end lost 3 bases, and 11 bases lay between the germline ends. CDR3 length equals 13 residues. In DNA form, the CDR3 reads TGTGCCAGCAGTCTGATAAGGGTCTACGAGCAGTACTTC. Its translation: CASSLIRVYEQYF. Looking up the rest from reference TRBV28 and TRBJ2-7 gives the full variable domain: DVKVTQSSRYLVKRTGEKVFLECVQDMDHENMFWYRQDPGLGLRLIYFSYDVKMKEKGDIPEGYSVSREKKERFSLILESASTNQTSMYLCASSLIRVYEQYFGPGTRLTVT.

The rearrangement uses TRBV30 and TRBJ1-3; D unresolved. The CDR3 extends over 12 amino acids. The germline V gene encodes CDR1 GTSNPN and CDR2 SVGIG (reference sequence). V lost 2 bases and J 4 bases, leaving 6 bases between the germline ends. Written as DNA, the CDR3 is TGTGCCTGGAGTTCCTACGGAAACACCATATATTTT. Translation: CAWSSYGNTIYF. The full variable domain, with the rest looked up from reference TRBV30 and TRBJ1-3, is SQTIHQWPATLVQPVGSPLSLECTVEGTSNPNLYWYRQAAGRGLQLLFYSVGIGQISSEVPQNLSASRPQDRQFILSSKKLLLSDSGFYLCAWSSYGNTIYFGEGSWLTVV.

The chain is built from TRBV10-3 and TRBJ2-7; D not resolved. The V end lost 4 bases, the J end lost 5 bases, and 9 bases lay between the germline ends. Germline lookup yields CDR1 ENHRY and CDR2 SYGVKD. The CDR3 contains 12 residues. The CDR3 is CAISGTPNEQYF. For the CDR3, the DNA is TGTGCCATCAGTGGCACCCCAAACGAGCAGTACTTC.

V usage is TRBV28 and J usage is TRBJ2-3, with no clear D. The CDR3 is 15 residues long. With 3 bases removed from V and 2 bases from J, the gap between germline ends came to 12 bases. Germline V lookup: CDR1 MDHEN, CDR2 SYDVKM. The DNA for the CDR3 is TGTGCCAGCAGTTTGGGATACCGGCCCACAGATACGCAGTATTTT. Its translation: CASSLGYRPTDTQYF.

The chain links TRBV11-2 to TRBJ1-6; D unresolved. Per germline, CDR1 SGHAT and CDR2 FQNNGV. V was pared by 1 base and J by 0 bases, with 7 bases between. This CDR3 contains 16 residues. The CDR3 region has the DNA TGTGCCAGCAGCTTAGTCGCGGGCTCCTATAATTCACCCCTCCACTTT. This encodes CASSLVAGSYNSPLHF.